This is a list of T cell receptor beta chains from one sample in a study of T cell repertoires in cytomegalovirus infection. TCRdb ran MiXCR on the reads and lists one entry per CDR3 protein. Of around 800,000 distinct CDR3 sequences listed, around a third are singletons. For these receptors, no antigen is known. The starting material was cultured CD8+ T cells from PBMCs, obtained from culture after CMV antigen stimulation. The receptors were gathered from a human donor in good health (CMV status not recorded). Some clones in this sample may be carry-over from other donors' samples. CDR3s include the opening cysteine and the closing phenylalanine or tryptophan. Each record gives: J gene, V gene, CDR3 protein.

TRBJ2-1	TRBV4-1	CASSQVSDPYNEQFF
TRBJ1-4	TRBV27	CASSLSTGVEKLFF
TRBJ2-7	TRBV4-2	CASSQDPLWTGATYEQYF
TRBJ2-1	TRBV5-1	CASSFLSGNEQFF
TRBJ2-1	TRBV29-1	CSVEETGGNNEQFF
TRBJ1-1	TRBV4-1	CASSQGGPGQRNTEAFF
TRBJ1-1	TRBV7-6	CASSLGWELANTEAFF
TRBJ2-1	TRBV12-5	CASVLGGDGNNEQFF
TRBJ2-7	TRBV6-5	CASSYSRTDPSEQYF
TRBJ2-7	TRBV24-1	CATSDFSGLAGSEQYF
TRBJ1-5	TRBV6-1	CASSLQGLRSNQPQHF
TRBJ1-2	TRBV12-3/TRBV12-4	CASSITGPQYYGYTF
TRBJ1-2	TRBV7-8	CASSLDQGLANYGYTF
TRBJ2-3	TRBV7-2	CASSLYAGPDTQYF
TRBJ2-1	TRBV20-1	CSARRTGTGRYNEQFF